This T cell receptor beta chain stems from a study of T-cell reconstitution after alpha-beta-depleted transplantation in children. As for this clonotype: Its antigen remains unidentified.

As it was prepared, the TCRbeta library received unique molecular identifiers. TCRdb recomputed calls from the PCR reads with MiXCR, one row per CDR3 protein. The sample has under 400,000 distinct CDR3 sequences, around 20% seen once. Study observations and caveats: Roughly two months post-transplant, alpha-beta T cells reportedly originated from several hundred graft clones that had expanded. Recipient T cells and thymic progenitors that survived were the source of the high TCRbeta diversity seen at day 60 in some patients.

This CDR3 has 15 residues. Per the germline V gene, CDR1 is SGHRS and CDR2 is YFSETQ. V lost 6 bases to trimming and J lost 0 bases, with 16 bases between them. This sequence originates from a male patient younger than 18 who had a stem cell transplant for acute lymphoblastic leukemia, so the T cells may come from the graft donor. The sequences come from PBMCs, mostly from graft donor cells, collected 180 days after TCRalphabeta/CD19-depleted stem cell transplant. The rearrangement uses TRBV5-1 and TRBJ2-7; TRBD1 is a possible D gene (6 bases). CDR3 protein: CASTRLDSSSYEQYF. The CDR3 nucleotides read TGCGCCAGCACCCGATTGGACAGCTCCTCCTACGAGCAGTACTTC. The whole variable domain, filled in from reference TRBV5-1 and TRBJ2-7, reads KAGVTQTPRYLIKTRGQQVTLSCSPISGHRSVSWYQQTPGQGLQFLFEYFSETQRNKGNFPGRFSGRQFSNSRSEMNVSTLELGDSALYLCASTRLDSSSYEQYFGPGTRLTVT.